One and the same sample provided the 18 T cell receptor beta chains below, sequenced in a study of T cell changes during pregnancy in multiple sclerosis. The repertoire was sequenced with immunoSEQ multiplex PCR; TCRdb's copy has only in-frame clones and lacks some. The sample lists some 110,000 clones, 90% to 95% occurring once. The sample in question was peripheral blood, obtained in the third trimester of pregnancy. These receptors all stem from a female donor with multiple sclerosis, enrolled in a pregnancy study.

V gene TRBV4-2 combines with J gene TRBJ2-5; 15 positions match TRBD2. Germline loops: CDR1 LGHNA, CDR2 YNFKEQ. V dropped 5 bases and J dropped 5; count of bases not matched to a gene: 15. The CDR3 contains 19 residues. The CDR3 nucleotides are TGTGCCAGCAGCGCGATCCCCGGACTAGCGGGAGGGCCGGGGGAGACCCAGTACTTC. Translated: CASSAIPGLAGGPGETQYF.

The V and J genes are TRBV18 and TRBJ1-1; 9 bases match TRBD1. The CDR3 is 15 amino acids. V trimming: 3 bases; J trimming: 3 bases; junction bases outside the gene matches: 5. The germline V gene encodes CDR1 KGHSH and CDR2 LQKENI. DNA of the CDR3: TGTGCCAGCTCACCTACAGGGGGCAAGGACACTGAAGCTTTCTTT. Its protein product is CASSPTGGKDTEAFF.

The chain joins TRBV7-9 to TRBJ2-7, with D maybe TRBD1 (6 bases). Trimming shortened V by 2 bases and J by 7 bases, and 15 bases separated the two germline ends. The germline gives CDR1 SEHNR, CDR2 FQNEAQ (reference sequence). This CDR3 contains 14 residues. The CDR3 spells CASSLWQGSEEQYF. CDR3 DNA sequence: TGTGCCAGCAGCTTATGGCAGGGGTCGGAGGAGCAGTACTTC.

This sequence joins TRBV2 and TRBJ2-5, with TRBD1 as a possible D gene (5 bases). Germline V CDR1 and CDR2: SNHLY, FYNNEI. V lost 4 bases, J lost 3 bases, and 9 bases lay in between. The CDR3 is 13 residues long. This CDR3 reads CASSGGREETQYF. In DNA, the CDR3 is TGTGCCAGCAGTGGGGGCAGGGAAGAGACCCAGTACTTC.

The V call is TRBV5-1, the J call TRBJ2-4; TRBD2 agrees at 9 bases. Trimming took 4 bases from V and 1 from J; bases not matched to a gene: 18. Germline V gives CDR1 SGHRS, CDR2 YFSETQ. The CDR3 has 20 amino acids. The CDR3 here is CASSVEIAGDAANAKNIQYF. The CDR3 bases are TGCGCCAGCAGCGTGGAGATAGCGGGGGACGCCGCTAATGCCAAAAACATTCAGTACTTC.

The J gene is TRBJ2-7, the V gene TRBV19, with D tentatively TRBD1 (6 bases). The germline V gene has CDR1 LNHDA and CDR2 SQIVND (reference sequence). CDR3 length equals 15 residues. V lost 0 bases to trimming and J lost 0 bases, with 9 bases between them. The CDR3 DNA is TGTGCCAGTAGTATAGACCCAGGGGACTCCTACGAGCAGTACTTC. It encodes CASSIDPGDSYEQYF.

A single count supports this clone. The rearrangement uses TRBV28 and TRBJ2-7; 11 nucleotides agree with TRBD2. Germline V gene lookup returns CDR1 MDHEN and CDR2 SYDVKM. J lost 5 bases, V lost 2 bases, and 5 bases had no gene match. There are 15 residues in the CDR3. CDR3 nucleotide sequence: TGTGCCAGCAGTTTACTAGCGGGAGGCCGGGACGAGCAGTACTTC. Its protein is CASSLLAGGRDEQYF. The entire variable domain, with the rest obtained from reference TRBV28 and TRBJ2-7, is as follows: DVKVTQSSRYLVKRTGEKVFLECVQDMDHENMFWYRQDPGLGLRLIYFSYDVKMKEKGDIPEGYSVSREKKERFSLILESASTNQTSMYLCASSLLAGGRDEQYFGPGTRLTVT.

The genes are TRBV30 and TRBJ2-5, with 9 bases identical to TRBD1. J lost 4 bases, V lost 4 bases, and 10 bases had no gene match. Germline lookup yields CDR1 GTSNPN and CDR2 SVGIG (reference sequence). The CDR3 is 15 residues long. CDR3 loop: CAWNSGTGIRETQYF. The CDR3 bases are TGTGCCTGGAATTCCGGGACAGGGATACGAGAGACCCAGTACTTC.

This clone was seen a single time. The chain is built from TRBV7-9 and TRBJ2-2, with 8 nucleotides matching TRBD1. This CDR3 has 16 residues. From germline, CDR1 is SEHNR and CDR2 FQNEAQ (reference sequence). The J segment lost 3 bases and the V segment lost 4 bases, leaving 7 bases of the junction unmatched. The CDR3 spells CASSSGQGLDTGELFF. The CDR3 bases are TGTGCCAGCAGCTCCGGACAGGGATTGGACACCGGGGAGCTGTTTTTT.

The chain carries TRBV7-9 and TRBJ2-5; D not certain. V was trimmed by 2 bases and J by 4 bases, leaving 8 bases between them. CDR3 size: 13 residues. Germline V gives CDR1 SEHNR, CDR2 FQNEAQ (reference sequence). The CDR3 bases are TGTGCCAGCAGCTTACAACCAGGAGAGACCCAGTACTTC. It translates to CASSLQPGETQYF.

The chain couples TRBV28 to TRBJ1-4, with 7 bases matching TRBD1. The CDR3 is 15 amino acids. V was clipped by 6 bases and J by 7 bases; unmatched bases: 11. CDR1 is MDHEN and CDR2 is SYDVKM in the germline V gene. CDR3 region: CASRADRETGEKLFF. Written as DNA, the CDR3 is TGTGCCAGCAGAGCCGACAGGGAAACGGGTGAAAAACTGTTTTTT.

V and J are TRBV6-1 and TRBJ1-3; the D is unclear. Trimming stripped 1 base from V and 4 bases from J, with 14 bases between. Germline assignment: CDR1 MNHNS and CDR2 SASEGT. The CDR3 is 16 amino acids. This chain's CDR3 is CASSEVRGVGGNTIYF. For the CDR3, the DNA is TGTGCCAGCAGTGAAGTTCGGGGTGTAGGCGGAAACACCATATATTTT.

This clone was counted between two and nine times. V is TRBV25-1 and J is TRBJ2-1; 9 nucleotides align to TRBD2. From germline, CDR1 is MGHDK and CDR2 SYGVNS. CDR3 size: 16 residues. V lost 7 bases to trimming and J lost 6 bases; unmatched junction nucleotides: 13. The CDR3 nucleotides read TGTGCCAGCACCGATATCTATAGCGGGAGTATCAATGAGCAGTTCTTC. Protein sequence: CASTDIYSGSINEQFF. The full variable domain, with the rest looked up from reference TRBV25-1 and TRBJ2-1, is EADIYQTPRYLVIGTGKKITLECSQTMGHDKMYWYQQDPGMELHLIHYSYGVNSTEKGDLSSESTVSRIRTEHFPLTLESARPSHTSQYLCASTDIYSGSINEQFFGPGTRLTVL.

The chain has TRBV15 and TRBJ2-6, with D tentatively TRBD1 (5 bases). The V end lost 5 bases, the J end lost 1 base, and 9 bases lay between the germline ends. Germline V gene lookup returns CDR1 LNHNV and CDR2 YYDKDF (reference sequence). This CDR3 comprises 15 residues. The CDR3 loop reads CATSSRDSGANVLTF. Written as DNA, the CDR3 is TGTGCCACCAGCTCCAGGGATTCTGGGGCCAACGTCCTGACTTTC.

This clone showed up just a few times. The chain couples TRBV6-5 to TRBJ2-7; the D gene is possibly TRBD2 (6 bases). The germline CDR1 and CDR2 sequences are MNHEY and SVGAGI. Trimming took 6 bases from V and 4 from J, leaving 16 bases between them. CDR3 length equals 14 residues. In nucleotides, the CDR3 is TGTGCCAGCAGCCCCGGGACTTACTCTTACGAGCAGTACTTC. Its translation is CASSPGTYSYEQYF.

The CDR3 spells CASTYRAGFHNEQFF. The CDR3, as DNA: TGTGCCAGTACCTATCGGGCAGGGTTCCACAATGAGCAGTTCTTC. This chain joins TRBV19 and TRBJ2-1; tentative D call: TRBD1 (5 bases). This CDR3 comprises 15 residues. The germline V and J ends were trimmed by 7 bases and 5 bases, with 18 bases remaining between them. CDR1 and CDR2 from the germline V gene are LNHDA and SQIVND (reference sequence).

The CDR3 protein is CASRPGQGGYGYTF. The CDR3 DNA sequence: TGCGCCAGCAGACCAGGACAGGGAGGGTATGGCTACACCTTC. This chain connects TRBV5-1 to TRBJ1-2; TRBD1 matches 8 bases. The V segment lost 5 bases and the J segment 5 bases; nucleotides outside the gene matches: 8. This CDR3 spans 14 amino acids. Per the germline V gene, CDR1 is SGHRS and CDR2 is YFSETQ. Together with reference TRBV5-1 and TRBJ1-2, the CDR3 gives the full variable domain: KAGVTQTPRYLIKTRGQQVTLSCSPISGHRSVSWYQQTPGQGLQFLFEYFSETQRNKGNFPGRFSGRQFSNSRSEMNVSTLELGDSALYLCASRPGQGGYGYTFGSGTRLTVV.

The chain employs TRBV18 and TRBJ2-3; 12 bases fit TRBD2. This CDR3 is 19 amino acids long. V was clipped by 3 bases and J by 0 bases; unmatched bases: 10. CDR1 is KGHSH and CDR2 is LQKENI in the germline V gene. The CDR3 is CASSPSVTSGGHSTDTQYF. The CDR3 DNA follows: TGTGCCAGCTCACCGTCAGTTACTAGCGGGGGGCATAGCACAGATACGCAGTATTTT.